Listed below are T cell receptor beta chains from one sample, sequenced in a study of blood T cells in healthy people across ages. TCRdb re-called the 5' RACE reads through MiXCR, storing one row per CDR3 protein. Among about 970,000 distinct CDR3 sequences listed, just over 50% were seen once. Source material: blood. The receptors here all came from a woman aged 60 to 75 in good health. Both conserved end residues are part of each CDR3. Each record gives: clone size, V gene, J gene, CDR3 protein. Only part of the rows carry a size: once, few, many, or a class if the clone is expanded.

size: few; V: TRBV28; J: TRBJ2-4; CDR3: CASSLPPRDIQYF
size: many; V: TRBV5-1; J: TRBJ1-1; CDR3: CASSRTGNTEAFF
size: NA; V: TRBV6-1; J: TRBJ2-5; CDR3: CASSGNRGRETQYF
size: NA; V: TRBV9; J: TRBJ2-7; CDR3: CASSPRGGPSSYEQYF
size: NA; V: TRBV15; J: TRBJ1-2; CDR3: CATSSEYTGRGGYTF
size: NA; V: TRBV4-3; J: TRBJ1-1; CDR3: CASSPFRLTLNTEAFF
size: few; V: TRBV18; J: TRBJ2-5; CDR3: CASSPPGVVEETQYF
size: few; V: TRBV27; J: TRBJ2-4; CDR3: CASSGGGRGNDIQYF
size: NA; V: TRBV20-1; J: TRBJ2-5; CDR3: CSAPTQALLAGVANEQYF
size: NA; V: TRBV28; J: TRBJ2-3; CDR3: CASSLIYRGTPSTDTQYF
size: NA; V: TRBV7-2; J: TRBJ2-1; CDR3: CASSARRTGGRNEQFF
size: NA; V: TRBV6-1; J: NA; CDR3: CASSEAWTHCEQYF